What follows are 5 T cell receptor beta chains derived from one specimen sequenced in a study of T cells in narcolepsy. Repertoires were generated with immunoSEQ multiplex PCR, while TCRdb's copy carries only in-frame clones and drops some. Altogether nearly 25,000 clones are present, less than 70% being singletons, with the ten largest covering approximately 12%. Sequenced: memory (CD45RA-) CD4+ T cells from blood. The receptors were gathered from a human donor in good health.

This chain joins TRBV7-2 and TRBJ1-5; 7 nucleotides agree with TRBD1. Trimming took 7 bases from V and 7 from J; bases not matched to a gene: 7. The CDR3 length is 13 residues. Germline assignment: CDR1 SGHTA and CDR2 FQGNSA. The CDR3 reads CASTRQGGQPQHF. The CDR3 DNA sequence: TGTGCCAGCACCCGACAGGGAGGACAGCCCCAGCATTTT. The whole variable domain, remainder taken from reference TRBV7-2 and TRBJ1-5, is GAGVSQSPSNKVTEKGKDVELRCDPISGHTALYWYRQSLGQGLEFLIYFQGNSAPDKSGLPSDRFSAERTGGSVSTLTIQRTQQEDSAVYLCASTRQGGQPQHFGDGTRLSIL.

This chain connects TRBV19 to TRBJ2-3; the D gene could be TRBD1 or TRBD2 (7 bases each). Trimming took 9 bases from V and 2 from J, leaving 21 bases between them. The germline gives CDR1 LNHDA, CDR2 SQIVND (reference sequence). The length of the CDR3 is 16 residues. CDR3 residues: CASSSGARGDTDTQYF. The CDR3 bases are TGTGCCAGCAGCAGCGGGGCCAGGGGGGACACAGATACGCAGTATTTT. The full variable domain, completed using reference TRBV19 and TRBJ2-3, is DGGITQSPKYLFRKEGQNVTLSCEQNLNHDAMYWYRQDPGQGLRLIYYSQIVNDFQKGDIAEGYSVSREKKESFPLTVTSAQKNPTAFYLCASSSGARGDTDTQYFGPGTRLTVL.

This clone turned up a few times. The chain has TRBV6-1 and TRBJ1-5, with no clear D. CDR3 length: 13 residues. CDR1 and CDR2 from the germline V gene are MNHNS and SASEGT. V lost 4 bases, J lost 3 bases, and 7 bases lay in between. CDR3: CASSAEHNQPQHF. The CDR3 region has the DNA TGTGCCAGCAGTGCAGAGCACAATCAGCCCCAGCATTTT.

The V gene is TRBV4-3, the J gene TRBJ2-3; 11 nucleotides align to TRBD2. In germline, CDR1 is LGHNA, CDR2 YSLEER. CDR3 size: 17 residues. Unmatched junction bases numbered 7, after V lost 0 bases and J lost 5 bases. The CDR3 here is CASSQDTSLAGGDTQYF. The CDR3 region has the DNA TGCGCCAGCAGCCAAGATACCAGTCTAGCGGGGGGAGATACGCAGTATTTT.

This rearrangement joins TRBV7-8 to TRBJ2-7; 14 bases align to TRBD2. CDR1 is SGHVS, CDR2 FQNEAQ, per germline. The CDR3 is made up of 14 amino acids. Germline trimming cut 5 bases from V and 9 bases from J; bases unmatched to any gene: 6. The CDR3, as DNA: TGTGCCAGCAGCCTAGGGACTAGCGGGGGAGGGCAGTACTTC. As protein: CASSLGTSGGGQYF.